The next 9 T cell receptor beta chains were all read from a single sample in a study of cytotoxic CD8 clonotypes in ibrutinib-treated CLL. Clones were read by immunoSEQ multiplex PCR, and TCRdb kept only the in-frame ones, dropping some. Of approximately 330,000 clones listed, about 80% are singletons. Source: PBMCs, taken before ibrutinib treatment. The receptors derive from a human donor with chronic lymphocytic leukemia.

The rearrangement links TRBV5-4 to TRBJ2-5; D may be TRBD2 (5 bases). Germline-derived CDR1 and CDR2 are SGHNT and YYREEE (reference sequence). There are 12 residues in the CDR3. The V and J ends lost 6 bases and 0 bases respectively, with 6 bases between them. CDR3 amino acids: CASTGNQETQYF. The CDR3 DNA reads TGTGCCAGCACCGGGAACCAAGAGACCCAGTACTTC.

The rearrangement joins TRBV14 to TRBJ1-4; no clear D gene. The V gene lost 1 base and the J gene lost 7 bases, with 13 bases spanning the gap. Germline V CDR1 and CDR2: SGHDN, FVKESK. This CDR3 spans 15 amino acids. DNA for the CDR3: TGTGCCAGCAGCCAAGTGGTCCGCGGAGGTGAAAAACTGTTTTTT. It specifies CASSQVVRGGEKLFF.

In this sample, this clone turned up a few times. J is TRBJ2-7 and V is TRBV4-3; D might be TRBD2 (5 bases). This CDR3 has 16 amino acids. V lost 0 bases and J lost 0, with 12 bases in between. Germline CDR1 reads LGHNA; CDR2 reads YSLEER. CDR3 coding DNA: TGCGCCAGCAGCCAAGATCGAGGGCCCAGCTCCTACGAGCAGTACTTC. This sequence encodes CASSQDRGPSSYEQYF.

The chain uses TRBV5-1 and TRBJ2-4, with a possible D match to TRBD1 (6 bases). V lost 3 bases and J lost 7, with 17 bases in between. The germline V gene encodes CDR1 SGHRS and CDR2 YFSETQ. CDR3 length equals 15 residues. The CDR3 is CASSSNRVSTNIQYF. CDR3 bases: TGCGCCAGCAGCTCGAACAGGGTTTCAACCAACATTCAGTACTTC.

The CDR3 spells CASSLGAKLKSGELFF. CDR3 sequence (DNA): TGCGCCAGCAGCTTGGGAGCCAAATTGAAAAGCGGGGAGCTGTTTTTT. The rearrangement links TRBV5-1 to TRBJ2-2; D gene ambiguous. The V and J ends lost 0 bases and 7 bases respectively, with 16 bases between them. Germline-derived CDR1 and CDR2 are SGHRS and YFSETQ. CDR3 length equals 16 residues. The full variable domain, completed using reference TRBV5-1 and TRBJ2-2, is KAGVTQTPRYLIKTRGQQVTLSCSPISGHRSVSWYQQTPGQGLQFLFEYFSETQRNKGNFPGRFSGRQFSNSRSEMNVSTLELGDSALYLCASSLGAKLKSGELFFGEGSRLTVL.

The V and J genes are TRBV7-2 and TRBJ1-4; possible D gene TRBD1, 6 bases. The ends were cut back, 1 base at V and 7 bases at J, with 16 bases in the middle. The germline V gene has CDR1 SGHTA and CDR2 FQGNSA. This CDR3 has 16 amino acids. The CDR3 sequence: CASSLGRQALFEKLFF. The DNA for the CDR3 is TGTGCCAGCAGCTTAGGGAGACAGGCCCTTTTTGAAAAACTGTTTTTT.

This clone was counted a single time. CDR3 DNA sequence: TGTGCCAGCAGTGGGCAACAGGGTTTTTTCTATGGCTACACCTTC. This translates into CASSGQQGFFYGYTF. The gene calls are TRBV6-1 and TRBJ1-2; tentatively, D is TRBD1 (6 bases). CDR1 MNHNS and CDR2 SASEGT come from the germline V gene. V was pared by 4 bases and J by 4 bases, with 16 bases between. This CDR3 is 15 amino acids long.

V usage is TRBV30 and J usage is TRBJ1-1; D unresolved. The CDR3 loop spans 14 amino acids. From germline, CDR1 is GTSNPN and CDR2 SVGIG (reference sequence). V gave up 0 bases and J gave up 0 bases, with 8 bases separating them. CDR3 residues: CAWSVMRMNTEAFF. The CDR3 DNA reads TGTGCCTGGAGTGTAATGCGGATGAACACTGAAGCTTTCTTT.

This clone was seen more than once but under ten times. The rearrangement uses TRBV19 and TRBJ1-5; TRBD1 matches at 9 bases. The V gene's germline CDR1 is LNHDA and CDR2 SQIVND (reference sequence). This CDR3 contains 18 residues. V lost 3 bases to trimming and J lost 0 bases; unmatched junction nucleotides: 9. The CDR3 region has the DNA TGTGCCAGTAGTATCCGTCAAGGGACAGGGCCTAGCAATCAGCCCCAGCATTTT. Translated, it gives CASSIRQGTGPSNQPQHF. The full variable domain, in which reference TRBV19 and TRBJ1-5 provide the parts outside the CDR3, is DGGITQSPKYLFRKEGQNVTLSCEQNLNHDAMYWYRQDPGQGLRLIYYSQIVNDFQKGDIAEGYSVSREKKESFPLTVTSAQKNPTAFYLCASSIRQGTGPSNQPQHFGDGTRLSIL.